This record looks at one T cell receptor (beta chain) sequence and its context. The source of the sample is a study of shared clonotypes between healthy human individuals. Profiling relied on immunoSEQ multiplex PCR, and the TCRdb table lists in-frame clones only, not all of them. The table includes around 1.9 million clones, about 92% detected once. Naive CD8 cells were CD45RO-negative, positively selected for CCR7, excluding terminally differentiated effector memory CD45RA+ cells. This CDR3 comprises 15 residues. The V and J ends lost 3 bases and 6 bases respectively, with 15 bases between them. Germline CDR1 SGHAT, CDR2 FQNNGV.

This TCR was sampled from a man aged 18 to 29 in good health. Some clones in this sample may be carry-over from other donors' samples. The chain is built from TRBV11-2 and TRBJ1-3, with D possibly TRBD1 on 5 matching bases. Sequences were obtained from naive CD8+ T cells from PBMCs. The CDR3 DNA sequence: TGTGCCAGCAGCTTTGTAGGCAGGGAGGAAAACACCATATATTTT. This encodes CASSFVGREENTIYF.